Detailed here is one T cell receptor beta chain. The germline CDR1 and CDR2 sequences are MNHNY and SVGAGI (reference sequence). The CDR3 covers 13 residues. V dropped 2 bases and J dropped 7; count of bases not matched to a gene: 2. This record belongs to a study of siplizumab effects on memory and regulatory T cells. The assay was immunoSEQ multiplex PCR, and TCRdb's table has in-frame clones only and misses some. The data show tens of thousands of clones, 91% seen once. This TCR came from a human donor in good health. The chain employs TRBV6-6 and TRBJ1-2; 9 bases align to TRBD1. The sample taken for sequencing was CD8+ T cells sorted from blood. CDR3 nucleotide sequence: TGTGCCAGCAGTTACGAGACAGGGGGTGGCTACACCTTC. It specifies CASSYETGGGYTF.